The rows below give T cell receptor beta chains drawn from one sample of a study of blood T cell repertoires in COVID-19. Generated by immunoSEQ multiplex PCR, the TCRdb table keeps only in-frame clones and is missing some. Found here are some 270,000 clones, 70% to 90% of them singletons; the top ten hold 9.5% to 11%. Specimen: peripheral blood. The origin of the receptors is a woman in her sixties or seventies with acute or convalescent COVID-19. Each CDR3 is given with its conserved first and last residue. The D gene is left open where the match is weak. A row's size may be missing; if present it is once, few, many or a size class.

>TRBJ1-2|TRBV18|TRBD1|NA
CASSPGTDKGGNGYTF
TGTGCCAGCTCACCCGGAACCGACAAAGGGGGCAACGGCTACACCTTC
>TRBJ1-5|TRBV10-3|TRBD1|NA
CAISESVGQGYQPQHF
TGTGCCATCAGTGAGTCGGTGGGACAGGGCTATCAGCCCCAGCATTTT
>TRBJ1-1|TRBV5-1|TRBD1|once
CASSLPQGANTEAFF
TGCGCCAGCAGCCTTCCACAGGGGGCAAATACTGAAGCTTTCTTT
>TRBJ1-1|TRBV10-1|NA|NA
CASSDFGGPFAEAFF
TGCGCCAGCAGTGACTTCGGGGGGCCGTTTGCTGAAGCTTTCTTT
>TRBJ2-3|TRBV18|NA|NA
CASSPGQGPGTQYF
TGTGCCAGCTCACCGGGCCAGGGGCCCGGCACGCAGTATTTT
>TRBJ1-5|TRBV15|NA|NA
CATSRTGGNQPQHF
TGTGCCACCAGTCGGACGGGGGGCAATCAGCCCCAGCATTTT
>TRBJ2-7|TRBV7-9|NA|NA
CASSLGTGSYEQYF
TGTGCCAGCAGCTTAGGAACCGGCTCCTACGAGCAGTACTTC
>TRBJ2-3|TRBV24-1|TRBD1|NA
CATGTGSDTQYF
TGTGCCACCGGGACAGGCTCAGATACGCAGTATTTT
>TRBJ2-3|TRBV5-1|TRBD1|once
CASAPSTGQNTDTQYF
TGCGCCAGCGCCCCCTCAACGGGACAGAACACAGATACGCAGTATTTT
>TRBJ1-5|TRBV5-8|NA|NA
CASIQGQRQPQHF
TGTGCCAGCATTCAGGGGCAACGGCAGCCCCAGCATTTT
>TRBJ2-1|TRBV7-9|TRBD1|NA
CASSLPPAGQGVNEQFF
TGTGCCAGCAGCTTACCTCCAGCGGGACAGGGAGTCAATGAGCAGTTCTTC
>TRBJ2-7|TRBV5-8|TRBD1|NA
CASSFFLWGQGSDEQYF
TGTGCCAGCAGCTTTTTTTTGTGGGGACAGGGGTCAGACGAGCAGTACTTC
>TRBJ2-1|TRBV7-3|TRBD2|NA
CASSSGLELDEQFF
TGTGCCAGCAGCTCGGGACTAGAACTCGATGAGCAGTTCTTC
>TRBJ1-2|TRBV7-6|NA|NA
CASSLSARLAAGGYTF
TGTGCCAGCAGCTTATCAGCCAGGCTGGCCGCGGGGGGCTACACCTTC
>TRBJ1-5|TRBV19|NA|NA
CASSPSPGNQPQHF
TGTGCCAGTAGTCCGAGCCCGGGCAATCAGCCCCAGCATTTT
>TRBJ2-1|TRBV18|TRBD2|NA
CASSPELAGVGYNEQFF
TGTGCCAGCTCACCGGAACTAGCGGGGGTAGGTTACAATGAGCAGTTCTTC
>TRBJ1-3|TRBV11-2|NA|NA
CASSFQAGLSGNTIYF
TGTGCCAGCAGCTTTCAGGCAGGCCTCTCTGGAAACACCATATATTTT
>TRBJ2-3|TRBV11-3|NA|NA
CASSLDGDTQYF
TGTGCCAGCAGCTTAGACGGGGATACGCAGTATTTT
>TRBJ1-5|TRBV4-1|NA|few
CASSPGLQGSRNQPQHF
TGCGCCAGCAGCCCAGGGCTACAGGGTTCCAGAAATCAGCCCCAGCATTTT
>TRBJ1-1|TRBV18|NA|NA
CASSPWGGMNTEAFF
TGTGCCAGCTCACCTTGGGGGGGGATGAACACTGAAGCTTTCTTT
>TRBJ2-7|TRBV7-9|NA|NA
CASSPGGYEQYF
TGTGCCAGCAGCCCCGGAGGCTACGAGCAGTACTTC
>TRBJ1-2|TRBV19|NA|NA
CASSRELYGYTF
TGTGCCAGTAGTCGGGAGTTATATGGCTACACCTTC
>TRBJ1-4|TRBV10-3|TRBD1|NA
CATRQGAGEKLFF
TGTGCCACCCGACAGGGGGCAGGAGAAAAACTGTTTTTT
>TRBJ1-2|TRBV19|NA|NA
CASSIGLTNYGYTF
TGTGCCAGTAGTATCGGGTTGACTAACTATGGCTACACCTTC
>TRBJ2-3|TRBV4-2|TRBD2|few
CASSQVAGGAADTQYF
TGTGCCAGCAGCCAAGTGGCGGGGGGGGCCGCAGATACGCAGTATTTT
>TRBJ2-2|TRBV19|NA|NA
CASSIVSSVRELFF
TGTGCCAGTAGTATTGTCTCTAGCGTCCGGGAGCTGTTTTTT
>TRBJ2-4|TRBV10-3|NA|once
CAISESGVLAKNIQYF
TGTGCCATCAGTGAGTCGGGAGTTTTAGCCAAAAACATTCAGTACTTC
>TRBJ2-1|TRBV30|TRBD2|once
CAWSEGSSGGNEQFF
TGTGCCTGGAGTGAAGGATCTAGCGGGGGAAATGAGCAGTTCTTC
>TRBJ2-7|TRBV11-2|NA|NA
CASSPQVYEQYF
TGTGCCAGCAGCCCACAGGTCTACGAGCAGTACTTC
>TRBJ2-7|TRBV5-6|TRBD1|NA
CASSRDRSYEQYF
TGTGCCAGCAGCCGGGACAGATCCTACGAGCAGTACTTC
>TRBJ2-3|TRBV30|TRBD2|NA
CAWNRGVTAPTDTQYF
TGTGCCTGGAACCGGGGGGTGACAGCGCCTACAGATACGCAGTATTTT
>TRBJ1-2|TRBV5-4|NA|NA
CASSLAESSRANYGYTF
TGTGCCAGCAGCTTGGCCGAATCGAGTCGCGCTAACTATGGCTACACCTTC
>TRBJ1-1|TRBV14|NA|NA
CASLGSGGAFF
TGTGCCAGCCTGGGGTCCGGGGGAGCTTTCTTT
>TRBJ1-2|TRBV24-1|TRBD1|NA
CATRGTGAWGYTF
TGTGCCACCAGGGGGACAGGTGCGTGGGGCTACACCTTC
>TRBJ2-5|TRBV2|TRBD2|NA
CASSPRGGRETQYF
TGTGCCAGCAGTCCTCGGGGGGGCCGGGAGACCCAGTACTTC
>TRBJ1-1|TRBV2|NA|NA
CASSVQGTTEAFF
TGTGCCAGCAGTGTACAGGGTACCACTGAAGCTTTCTTT
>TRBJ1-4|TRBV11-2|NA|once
CASSFLNEKLFF
TGTGCCAGCAGCTTCCTAAATGAAAAACTGTTTTTT
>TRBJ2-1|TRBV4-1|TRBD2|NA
CASSQDGGKRRGGARNEQFF
TGCGCCAGCAGCCAAGATGGCGGGAAAAGGCGGGGGGGGGCCCGGAATGAGCAGTTCTTC
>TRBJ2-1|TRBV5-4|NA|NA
CASSHRGFSYNEQFF
TGTGCCAGCAGCCACCGGGGGTTCTCCTACAATGAGCAGTTCTTC
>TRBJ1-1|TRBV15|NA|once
CATPQGLNTEAFF
TGTGCCACCCCCCAGGGGCTGAACACTGAAGCTTTCTTT
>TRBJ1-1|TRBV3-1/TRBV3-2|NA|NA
CASSPVVNTEAFF
TGTGCCAGCAGCCCGGTGGTGAACACTGAAGCTTTCTTT
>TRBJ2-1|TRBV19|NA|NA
CASARGGGPPMSSYNEQFF
TGTGCCAGTGCCAGGGGCGGGGGCCCTCCAATGAGCTCCTACAATGAGCAGTTCTTC
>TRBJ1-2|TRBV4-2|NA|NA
CASSWGAAQGYTF
TGTGCCAGCAGCTGGGGAGCCGCGCAGGGCTACACCTTC
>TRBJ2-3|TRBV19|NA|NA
CASSFTNKDTQYF
TGTGCCAGTAGTTTTACAAACAAAGATACGCAGTATTTT
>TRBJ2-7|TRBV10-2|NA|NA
CASQVDYEQYF
TGCGCCAGCCAGGTAGACTACGAGCAGTACTTC
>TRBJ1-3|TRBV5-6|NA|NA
CASSFRGTNTIYF
TGTGCCAGCAGCTTTAGGGGAACAAACACCATATATTTT
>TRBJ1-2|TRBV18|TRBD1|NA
CASSPDRNYGYTF
TGTGCCAGCTCTCCGGACAGGAACTATGGCTACACCTTC
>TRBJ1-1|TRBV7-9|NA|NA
CASSLNTNTEAFF
TGTGCCAGCAGCTTAAACACGAACACTGAAGCTTTCTTT
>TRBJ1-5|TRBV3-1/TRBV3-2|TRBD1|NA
CASSRDRVQPQHF
TGTGCCAGCAGCCGAGACAGGGTTCAGCCCCAGCATTTT
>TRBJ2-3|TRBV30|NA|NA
CAWSVGGGGRGDTQYF
TGTGCCTGGAGTGTAGGGGGTGGAGGTCGTGGAGATACGCAGTATTTT
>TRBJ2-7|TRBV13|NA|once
CASSYLGEYEQYF
TGTGCCAGCAGCTATCTCGGGGAGTACGAGCAGTACTTC
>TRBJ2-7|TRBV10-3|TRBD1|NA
CAISAPPGQGVYEQYF
TGTGCCATCAGTGCCCCTCCGGGACAGGGGGTTTACGAGCAGTACTTC
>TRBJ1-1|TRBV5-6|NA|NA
CASSLRGTGLATEAFF
TGTGCCAGCAGCTTGAGGGGAACAGGGTTGGCCACTGAAGCTTTCTTT
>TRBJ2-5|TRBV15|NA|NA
CATSRGQLSGTQYF
TGTGCCACCAGCAGAGGACAGCTCAGTGGGACCCAGTACTTC
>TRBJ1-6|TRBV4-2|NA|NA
CASSQESGSNSPLHF
TGTGCCAGCAGCCAAGAGTCGGGGTCTAATTCACCCCTCCACTTT
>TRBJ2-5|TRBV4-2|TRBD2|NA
CASSQDATSGGGTQYF
TGTGCCAGCAGCCAAGATGCAACTAGCGGGGGGGGGACCCAGTACTTC
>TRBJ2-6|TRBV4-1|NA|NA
CASSQDRGWSGANVLTF
TGCGCCAGCAGCCAAGACAGGGGTTGGTCTGGGGCCAACGTCCTGACTTTC
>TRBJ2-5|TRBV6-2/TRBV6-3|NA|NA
CASSYPRINQETQYF
TGTGCCAGCAGTTACCCCAGAATCAACCAAGAGACCCAGTACTTC
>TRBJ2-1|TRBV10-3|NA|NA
CAIKHGTNYNEQFF
TGTGCCATCAAACACGGTACTAACTACAATGAGCAGTTCTTC
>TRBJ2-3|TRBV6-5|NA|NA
CASSSSYTQYF
TGTGCCAGCAGTTCATCATATACGCAGTATTTT